This entry describes one TCR beta chain. Under the authors' procedure: The authors estimated nucleated cell counts from reference gene primer amplification. TCRdb's copy holds only in-frame clones and misses some; the assay was immunoSEQ multiplex PCR. V and J calls and clone size are given by that table; D and trimming were obtained from the DNA. The sample lists some 150,000 clones, 75% to 85% occurring once. This sample was included in a study of blood T cell repertoires in COVID-19. Study at large: Researchers got acute and convalescent COVID-19 samples from the United States, Italy and Spain. The analysed material was cDNA or gDNA that came from T cells, B-cell-depleted T cells, or PBMCs.

CDR1 KGHDR and CDR2 SFDVKD come from the germline V gene. Trimming shortened V by 2 bases and J by 2 bases, and 11 bases separated the two germline ends. This CDR3 region has 15 residues. This sequence joins TRBV24-1 and TRBJ1-2; D not resolved. This sequence originates from a human donor with acute or convalescent COVID-19. The donor label of this sample is uncertain. The material sequenced was peripheral blood. The CDR3 nucleotides are TGTGCCACCAGTGATTCTGATCAGGAAAACTATGGCTACACCTTC. Amino acid sequence: CATSDSDQENYGYTF.